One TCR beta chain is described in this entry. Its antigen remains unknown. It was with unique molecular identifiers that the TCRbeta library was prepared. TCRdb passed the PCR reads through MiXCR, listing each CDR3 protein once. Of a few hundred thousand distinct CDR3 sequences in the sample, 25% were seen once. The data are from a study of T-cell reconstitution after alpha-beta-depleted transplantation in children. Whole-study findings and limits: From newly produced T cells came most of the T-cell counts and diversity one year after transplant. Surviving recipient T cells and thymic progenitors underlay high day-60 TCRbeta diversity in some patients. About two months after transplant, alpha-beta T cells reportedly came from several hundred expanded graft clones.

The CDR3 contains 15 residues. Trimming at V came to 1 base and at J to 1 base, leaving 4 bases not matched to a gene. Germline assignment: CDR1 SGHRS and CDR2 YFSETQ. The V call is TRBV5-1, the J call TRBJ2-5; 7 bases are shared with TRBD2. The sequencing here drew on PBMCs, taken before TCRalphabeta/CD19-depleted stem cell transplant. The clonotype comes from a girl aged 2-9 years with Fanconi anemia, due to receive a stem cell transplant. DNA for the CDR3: TGCGCCAGCAGCTTGTCACCTAGCGGCCAAGAGACCCAGTACTTC. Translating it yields CASSLSPSGQETQYF.